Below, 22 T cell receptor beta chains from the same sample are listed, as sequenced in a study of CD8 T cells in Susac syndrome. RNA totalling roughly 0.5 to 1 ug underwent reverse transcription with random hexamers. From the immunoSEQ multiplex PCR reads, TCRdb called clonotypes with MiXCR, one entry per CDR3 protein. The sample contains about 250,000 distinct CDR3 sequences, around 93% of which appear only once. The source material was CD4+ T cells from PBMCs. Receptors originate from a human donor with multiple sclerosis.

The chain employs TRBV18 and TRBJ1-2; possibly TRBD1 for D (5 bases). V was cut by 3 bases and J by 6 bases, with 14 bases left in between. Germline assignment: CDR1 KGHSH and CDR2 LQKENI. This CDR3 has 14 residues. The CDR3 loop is CASSPTREANGYTF. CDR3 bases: TGTGCCAGCTCACCTACCAGGGAAGCGAATGGCTACACCTTC.

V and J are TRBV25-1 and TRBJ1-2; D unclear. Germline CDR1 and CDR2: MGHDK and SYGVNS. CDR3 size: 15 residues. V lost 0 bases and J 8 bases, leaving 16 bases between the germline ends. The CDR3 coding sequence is TGTGCCAGCAGTGAATATAAGGGCGACCTTGGGGGCTACACCTTC. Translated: CASSEYKGDLGGYTF.

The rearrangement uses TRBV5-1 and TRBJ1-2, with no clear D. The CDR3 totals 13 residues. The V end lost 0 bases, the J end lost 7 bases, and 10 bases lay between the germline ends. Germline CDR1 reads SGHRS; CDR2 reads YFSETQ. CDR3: CASSLVGRSGYTF. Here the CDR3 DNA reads TGCGCCAGCAGCTTGGTCGGCAGAAGTGGCTACACCTTC.

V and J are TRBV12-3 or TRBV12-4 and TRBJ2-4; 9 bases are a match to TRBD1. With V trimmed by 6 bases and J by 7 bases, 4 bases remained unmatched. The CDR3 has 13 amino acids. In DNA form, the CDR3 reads TGTGCCAGCAGACCCGGACAGGGGAACATTCAGTACTTC. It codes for CASRPGQGNIQYF.

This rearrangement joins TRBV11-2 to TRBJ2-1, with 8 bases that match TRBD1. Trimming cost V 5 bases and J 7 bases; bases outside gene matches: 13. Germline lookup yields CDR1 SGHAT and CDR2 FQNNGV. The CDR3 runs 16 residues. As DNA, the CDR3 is TGTGCCAGCAGCACTGGGCGGGGACAGGCCTTGAATGAGCAGTTCTTC. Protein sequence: CASSTGRGQALNEQFF. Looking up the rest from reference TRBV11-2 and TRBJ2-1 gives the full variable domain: EAGVAQSPRYKIIEKRQSVAFWCNPISGHATLYWYQQILGQGPKLLIQFQNNGVVDDSQLPKDRFSAERLKGVDSTLKIQPAKLEDSAVYLCASSTGRGQALNEQFFGPGTRLTVL.

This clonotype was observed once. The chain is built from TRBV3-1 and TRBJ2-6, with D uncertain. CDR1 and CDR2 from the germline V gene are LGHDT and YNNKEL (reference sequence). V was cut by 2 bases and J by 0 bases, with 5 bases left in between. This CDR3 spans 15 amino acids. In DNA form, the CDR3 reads TGTGCCAGCAGCCAAACAGCCTCTGGGGCCAACGTCCTGACTTTC. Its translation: CASSQTASGANVLTF.

CDR3 coding DNA: TGCGCCAGCAGCCTTACCTCTTTAGCTGTTACCGGGGAGCTGTTTTTT. The encoded protein is CASSLTSLAVTGELFF. This rearrangement joins TRBV4-1 to TRBJ2-2, with D unclear. The length of the CDR3 is 16 residues. Looked up from germline, CDR1 is MGHRA and CDR2 is YSYEKL. V was shortened by 4 bases and J by 5 bases, with 17 bases between the two germline ends.

CDR3 nucleotides: TGTGCCAGCAGTTTTTGGGCAGGACTCTTCCGCCGATCTAGCACAGATACGCAGTATTTT. Protein: CASSFWAGLFRRSSTDTQYF. The chain has TRBV12-3 or TRBV12-4 and TRBJ2-3, with D perhaps matching TRBD2 (5 bases). The CDR3 has 20 residues. V was clipped by 3 bases and J by 0 bases, with 25 bases between them.

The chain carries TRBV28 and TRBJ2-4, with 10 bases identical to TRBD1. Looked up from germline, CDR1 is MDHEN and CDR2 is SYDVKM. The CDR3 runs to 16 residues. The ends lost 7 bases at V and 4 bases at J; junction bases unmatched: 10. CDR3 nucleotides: TGTGCCAGCACCCCAACCCTGGACAGGGGGAAAAACATTCAGTACTTC. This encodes CASTPTLDRGKNIQYF.

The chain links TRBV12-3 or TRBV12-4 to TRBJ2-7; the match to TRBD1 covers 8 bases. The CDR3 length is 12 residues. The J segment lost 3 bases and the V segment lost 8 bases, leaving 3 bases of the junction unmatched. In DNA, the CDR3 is TGTGCCAGCGGCAGGGGGCACTACGAGCAGTACGTC. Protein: CASGRGHYEQYV.

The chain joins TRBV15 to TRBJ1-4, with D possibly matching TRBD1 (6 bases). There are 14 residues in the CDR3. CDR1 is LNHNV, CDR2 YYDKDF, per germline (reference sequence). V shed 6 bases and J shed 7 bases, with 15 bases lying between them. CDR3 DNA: TGTGCCACCAGACCACAGGGCGTCGGTGAAAAACTGTTTTTT. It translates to CATRPQGVGEKLFF.

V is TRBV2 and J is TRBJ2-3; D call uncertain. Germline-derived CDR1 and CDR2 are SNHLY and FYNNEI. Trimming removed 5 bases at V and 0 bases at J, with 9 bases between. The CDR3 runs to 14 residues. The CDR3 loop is CASSLSVSTDTQYF. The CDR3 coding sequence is TGTGCCAGCAGTCTGAGCGTTAGCACAGATACGCAGTATTTT.

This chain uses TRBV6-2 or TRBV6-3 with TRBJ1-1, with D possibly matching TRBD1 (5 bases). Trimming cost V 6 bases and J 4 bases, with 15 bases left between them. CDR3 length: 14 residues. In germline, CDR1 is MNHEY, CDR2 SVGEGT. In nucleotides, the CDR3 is TGTGCCAGCAGGGATTGGGGGGAAAGCACTGAAGCTTTCTTT. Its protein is CASRDWGESTEAFF.

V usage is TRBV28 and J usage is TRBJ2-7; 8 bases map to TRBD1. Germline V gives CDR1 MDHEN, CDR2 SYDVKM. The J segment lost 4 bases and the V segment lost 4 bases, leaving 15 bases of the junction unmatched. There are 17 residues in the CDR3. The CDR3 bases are TGTGCCAGCAGTTCCTTTTTGTCCATTGACAGGGGTTACGAGCAGTACTTC. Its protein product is CASSSFLSIDRGYEQYF. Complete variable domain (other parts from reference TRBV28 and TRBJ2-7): DVKVTQSSRYLVKRTGEKVFLECVQDMDHENMFWYRQDPGLGLRLIYFSYDVKMKEKGDIPEGYSVSREKKERFSLILESASTNQTSMYLCASSSFLSIDRGYEQYFGPGTRLTVT.

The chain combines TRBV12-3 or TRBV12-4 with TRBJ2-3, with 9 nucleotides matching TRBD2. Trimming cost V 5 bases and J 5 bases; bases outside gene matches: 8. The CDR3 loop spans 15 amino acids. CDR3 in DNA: TGTGCCAGCAGTGTTAGCGGGGGCGCGGTAGATACGCAGTATTTT. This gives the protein CASSVSGGAVDTQYF.

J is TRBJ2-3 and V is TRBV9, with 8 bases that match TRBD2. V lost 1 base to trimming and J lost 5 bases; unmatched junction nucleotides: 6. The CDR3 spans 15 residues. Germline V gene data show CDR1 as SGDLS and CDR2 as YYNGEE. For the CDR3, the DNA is TGTGCCAGCAGCGTACGGGGGGGCCGGGAAGATACGCAGTATTTT. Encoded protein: CASSVRGGREDTQYF. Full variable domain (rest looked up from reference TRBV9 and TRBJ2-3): DSGVTQTPKHLITATGQRVTLRCSPRSGDLSVYWYQQSLDQGLQFLIQYYNGEERAKGNILERFSAQQFPDLHSELNLSSLELGDSALYFCASSVRGGREDTQYFGPGTRLTVL.

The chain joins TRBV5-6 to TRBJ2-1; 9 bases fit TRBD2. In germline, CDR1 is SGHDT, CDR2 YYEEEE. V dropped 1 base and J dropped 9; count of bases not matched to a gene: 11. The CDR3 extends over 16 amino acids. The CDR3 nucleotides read TGTGCCAGCAGCTTGCGTTTTAGCGGGAGAGGGCCTGAGCAGTTCTTC. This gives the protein CASSLRFSGRGPEQFF. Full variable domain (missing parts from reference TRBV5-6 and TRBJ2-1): DAGVTQSPTHLIKTRGQQVTLRCSPKSGHDTVSWYQQALGQGPQFIFQYYEEEERQRGNFPDRFSGHQFPNYSSELNVNALLLGDSALYLCASSLRFSGRGPEQFFGPGTRLTVL.

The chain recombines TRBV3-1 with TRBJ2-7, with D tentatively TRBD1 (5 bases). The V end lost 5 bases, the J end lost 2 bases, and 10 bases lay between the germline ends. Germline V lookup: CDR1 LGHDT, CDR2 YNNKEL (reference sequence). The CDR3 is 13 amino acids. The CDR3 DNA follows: TGTGCCAGCAGCGCCGGACATACCTACGAGCAGTACTTC. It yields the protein CASSAGHTYEQYF.

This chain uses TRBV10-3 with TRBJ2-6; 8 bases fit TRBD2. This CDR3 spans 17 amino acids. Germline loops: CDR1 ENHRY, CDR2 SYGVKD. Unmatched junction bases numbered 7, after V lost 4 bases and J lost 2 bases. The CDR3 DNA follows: TGTGCCATCAGTGGGCGGGCTAGCGGGCCTGGGGCCAACGTCCTGACTTTC. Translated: CAISGRASGPGANVLTF.

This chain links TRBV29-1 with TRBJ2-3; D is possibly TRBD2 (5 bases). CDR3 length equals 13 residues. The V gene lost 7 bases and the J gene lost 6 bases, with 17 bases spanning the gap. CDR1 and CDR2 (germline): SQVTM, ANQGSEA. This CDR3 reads CSASDGRWDTQYF. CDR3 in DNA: TGCAGCGCCTCGGATGGGAGATGGGATACGCAGTATTTT.

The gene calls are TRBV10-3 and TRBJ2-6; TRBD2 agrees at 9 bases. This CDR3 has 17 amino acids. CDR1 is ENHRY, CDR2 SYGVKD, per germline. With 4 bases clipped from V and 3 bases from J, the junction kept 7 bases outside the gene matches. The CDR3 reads CAISAVAGESGANVLTF. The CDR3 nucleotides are TGTGCCATCAGTGCCGTAGCGGGAGAAAGTGGGGCCAACGTCCTGACTTTC.

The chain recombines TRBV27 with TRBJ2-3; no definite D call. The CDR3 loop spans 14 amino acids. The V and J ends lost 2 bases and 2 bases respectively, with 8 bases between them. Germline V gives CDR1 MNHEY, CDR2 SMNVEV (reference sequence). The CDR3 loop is CASSLLYSTDTQYF. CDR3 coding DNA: TGTGCCAGCAGTTTACTGTACTCCACAGATACGCAGTATTTT.